This entry concerns a single T cell receptor (beta chain). The CDR3 contains 13 residues. The V and J ends lost 6 bases and 1 base respectively, with 7 bases between them. In the study's own analysis: Amplification from reference gene primers served as the basis for estimated nucleated cell counts. Sequencing was performed with immunoSEQ multiplex PCR; in TCRdb, only in-frame clones are kept and a portion is missing. D and trimming come from the DNA, and the V and J calls and clone size come from that table. The profile shows roughly 59,000 clones, less than 85% of them singletons. This sample was taken from a study of blood T cell repertoires in COVID-19.

The chain has TRBV12-3 or TRBV12-4 and TRBJ1-5; D ambiguous. The specimen was peripheral blood. This TCR was recovered from a human donor in a cohort sampled during active COVID-19. The CDR3 loop is CASSLNSNQPQHF. CDR3 nucleotides: TGTGCCAGCAGCCTAAACAGCAATCAGCCCCAGCATTTT.